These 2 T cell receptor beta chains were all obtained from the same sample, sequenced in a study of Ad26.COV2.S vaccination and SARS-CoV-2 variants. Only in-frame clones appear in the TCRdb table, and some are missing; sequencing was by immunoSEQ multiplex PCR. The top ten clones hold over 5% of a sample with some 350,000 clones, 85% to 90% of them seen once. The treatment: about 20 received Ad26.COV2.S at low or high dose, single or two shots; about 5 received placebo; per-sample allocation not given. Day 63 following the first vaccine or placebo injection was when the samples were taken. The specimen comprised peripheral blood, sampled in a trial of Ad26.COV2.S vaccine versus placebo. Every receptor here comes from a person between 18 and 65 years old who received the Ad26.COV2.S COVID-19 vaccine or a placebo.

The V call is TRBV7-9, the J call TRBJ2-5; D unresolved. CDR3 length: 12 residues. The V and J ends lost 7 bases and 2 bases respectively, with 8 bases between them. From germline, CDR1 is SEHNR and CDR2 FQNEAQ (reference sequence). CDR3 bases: TGTGCCAGCATAGGGCTGCAAGAGACCCAGTACTTC. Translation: CASIGLQETQYF.

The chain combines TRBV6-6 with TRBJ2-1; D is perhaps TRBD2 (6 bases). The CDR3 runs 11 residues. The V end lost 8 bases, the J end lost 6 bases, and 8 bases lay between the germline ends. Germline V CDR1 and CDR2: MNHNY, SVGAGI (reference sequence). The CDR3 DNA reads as TGTGCCAGCGGGACTCGCAATGAGCAGTTCTTC. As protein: CASGTRNEQFF.